The 4 T cell receptor beta chains below were found in one sample sequenced in a study of T cell repertoires in cytomegalovirus infection. One entry per CDR3 protein, called by TCRdb with MiXCR from the reads. The repertoire holds roughly 760,000 distinct CDR3 sequences, 35% to 40% seen once, with 2.5% to 3% in the top ten. Sequencing was performed on PBMCs. These receptors were collected from a human donor in good health (CMV status not recorded). Some clones in this sample may be carry-over from other donors' samples.

V gene TRBV4-1 combines with J gene TRBJ2-6, with 8 bases matching TRBD1. This CDR3 has 18 amino acids. Germline assignment: CDR1 MGHRA and CDR2 YSYEKL. Trimming at V came to 0 bases and at J to 3 bases, leaving 7 bases not matched to a gene. Written as DNA, the CDR3 is TGCGCCAGCAGCCAAGATGGGCAGGGGGCGGGTGGGGCCAACGTCCTGACTTTC. Translated, it gives CASSQDGQGAGGANVLTF.

The CDR3 protein is CASRKQGVDYSGANVLTF. In DNA, the CDR3 is TGTGCCAGCAGGAAACAGGGGGTGGACTACTCTGGGGCCAACGTCCTGACTTTC. The chain recombines TRBV6-1 with TRBJ2-6, with TRBD1 matching 8 bases. Looked up from germline, CDR1 is MNHNS and CDR2 is SASEGT. Losses at the gene ends were 6 bases for V and 0 bases for J; bases not matched to a gene: 10. The CDR3 spans 18 residues.

In this sample, this clonotype turned up many times. This chain uses TRBV28 with TRBJ1-2, with D unclear. CDR3 length: 14 amino acids. Deletions cut 3 bases from V and 4 bases from J, with 12 bases between. Looked up from germline, CDR1 is MDHEN and CDR2 is SYDVKM. CDR3 nucleotides: TGTGCCAGCAGTTTGGGCAGGAATCTCTATGGCTACACCTTC. It codes for CASSLGRNLYGYTF.

The V and J genes are TRBV7-6 and TRBJ1-4, with 8 bases matching TRBD1. The CDR3 runs 17 residues. The V and J ends lost 5 bases and 5 bases, in that order; junction bases with no gene match: 13. Germline V gene data show CDR1 as SGHVS and CDR2 as FNYEAQ. The CDR3 bases are TGTGCCAGCAGCCAAAAACCCGGACAGGGTAGAAATGAAAAACTGTTTTTT. Translated: CASSQKPGQGRNEKLFF.